This TCR beta chain was recorded in a study of blood T cell repertoires in COVID-19. Study as a whole: COVID-19 samples, acute and convalescent, were from the United States, Italy and Spain. Sources were T cells, B-cell-depleted T cells, or PBMCs; the material itself was cDNA or gDNA.

Sequenced by immunoSEQ multiplex PCR; TCRdb stores in-frame clones only, minus some. The sample has under 200,000 clones, approximately 91% seen once. This clone was seen just once. The CDR3 extends over 11 amino acids. Germline CDR1 reads LNHDA; CDR2 reads SQIVND (reference sequence). V lost 4 bases and J lost 8, with 9 bases in between. The sequence derives from a man between 18 and 29 years old with COVID-19, enrolled during active disease. Sequenced sample: peripheral blood. V is TRBV19 and J is TRBJ2-7; tentative D call: TRBD2 (7 bases). Here the CDR3 DNA reads TGTGCCAGTAGTACGGGGGGCAAGCAGTACTTC. Residues: CASSTGGKQYF.